The clone carrying this T cell receptor beta chain was found a few times. The data were obtained in a study of blood T cell repertoires in COVID-19. Profiled with immunoSEQ multiplex PCR; TCRdb holds only in-frame clones, not every one. The sample lists about 110,000 clones, approximately 62% seen once, with 5% to 6.5% in the top ten. Germline V gene lookup returns CDR1 WSHSY and CDR2 SAAADI. Trimming stripped 0 bases from V and 10 bases from J, with 6 bases between. The CDR3 has 11 residues. The sample consisted of peripheral blood. This chain connects TRBV10-2 to TRBJ1-2; no clear D gene. The TCR was taken from a man older than 75 with acute or convalescent COVID-19. CDR3 region: CASSESSVYTF. CDR3 in DNA: TGCGCCAGCAGTGAGTCTTCGGTCTACACCTTC.